Below, 2 T cell receptor beta chains from the same sample are listed, as sequenced in a study of T-cell reconstitution after alpha-beta-depleted transplantation in children. A library of TCRbeta sequences, prepared with unique molecular identifiers, was generated. TCRdb processed the PCR reads anew with MiXCR; each CDR3 protein has one entry. The sample carries about a million distinct CDR3 sequences, less than 30% recorded once. Source: PBMCs, mostly from graft donor cells, taken 360 days after TCRalphabeta/CD19-depleted stem cell transplant. The receptors were gathered from a boy under two years old who had a stem cell transplant for SCID, so the T cells may come from the graft donor.

This clonotype was observed once. The chain links TRBV5-1 to TRBJ2-3, with D possibly matching TRBD2 (6 bases). The V gene's germline CDR1 is SGHRS and CDR2 YFSETQ. The CDR3 spans 18 residues. Trimming cost V 3 bases and J 1 base, with 21 bases left between them. CDR3 coding DNA: TGCGCCAGCAGCTCCCAACCCGTAGCGGCATGGGGCACAGATACGCAGTATTTT. Protein product: CASSSQPVAAWGTDTQYF.

This clonotype came up a few times. This rearrangement joins TRBV6-2 or TRBV6-3 to TRBJ2-1; D unresolved. Trimming took 4 bases from V and 0 from J, leaving 13 bases between them. The germline gives CDR1 MNHEY, CDR2 SVGEGT. The CDR3 has 16 amino acids. The CDR3 bases are TGTGCCAGCAGTTTTAGCTCCTACCTCTCCTACAATGAGCAGTTCTTC. Translation gives CASSFSSYLSYNEQFF.